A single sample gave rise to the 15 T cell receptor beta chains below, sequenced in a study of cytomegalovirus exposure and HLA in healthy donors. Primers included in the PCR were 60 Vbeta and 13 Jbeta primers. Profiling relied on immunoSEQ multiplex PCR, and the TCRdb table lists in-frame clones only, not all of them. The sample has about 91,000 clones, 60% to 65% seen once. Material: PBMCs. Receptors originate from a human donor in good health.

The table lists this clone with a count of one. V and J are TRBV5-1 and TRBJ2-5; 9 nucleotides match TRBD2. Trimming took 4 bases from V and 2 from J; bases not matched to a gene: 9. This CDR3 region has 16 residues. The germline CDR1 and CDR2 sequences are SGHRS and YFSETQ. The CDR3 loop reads CASSRGSGGSQETQYF. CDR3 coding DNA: TGCGCCAGCAGCAGGGGTAGCGGGGGATCTCAAGAGACCCAGTACTTC. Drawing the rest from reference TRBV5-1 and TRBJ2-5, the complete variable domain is KAGVTQTPRYLIKTRGQQVTLSCSPISGHRSVSWYQQTPGQGLQFLFEYFSETQRNKGNFPGRFSGRQFSNSRSEMNVSTLELGDSALYLCASSRGSGGSQETQYFGPGTRLLVL.

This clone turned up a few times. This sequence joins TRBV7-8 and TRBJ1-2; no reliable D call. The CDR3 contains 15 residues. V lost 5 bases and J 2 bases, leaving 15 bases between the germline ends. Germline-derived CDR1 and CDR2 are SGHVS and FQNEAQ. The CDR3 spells CASSPLARSNYGYTF. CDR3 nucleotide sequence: TGTGCCAGCAGCCCACTGGCCAGGTCCAACTATGGCTACACCTTC.

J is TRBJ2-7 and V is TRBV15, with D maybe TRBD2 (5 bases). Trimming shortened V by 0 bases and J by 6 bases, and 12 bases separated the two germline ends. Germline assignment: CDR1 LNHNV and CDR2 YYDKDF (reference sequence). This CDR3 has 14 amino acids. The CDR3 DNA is TGTGCCACCAGCAGAGATTCGGGGTTCAGCGAGCAGTACTTC. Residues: CATSRDSGFSEQYF.

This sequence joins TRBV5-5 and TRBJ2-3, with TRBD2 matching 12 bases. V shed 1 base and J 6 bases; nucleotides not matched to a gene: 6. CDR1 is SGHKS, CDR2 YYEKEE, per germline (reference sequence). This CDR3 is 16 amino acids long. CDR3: CASSLRLAGALDTQYF. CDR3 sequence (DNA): TGTGCCAGCAGCTTGAGACTAGCGGGAGCCTTGGATACGCAGTATTTT. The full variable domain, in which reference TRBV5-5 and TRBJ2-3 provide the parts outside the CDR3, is DAGVTQSPTHLIKTRGQQVTLRCSPISGHKSVSWYQQVLGQGPQFIFQYYEKEERGRGNFPDRFSARQFPNYSSELNVNALLLGDSALYLCASSLRLAGALDTQYFGPGTRLTVL.

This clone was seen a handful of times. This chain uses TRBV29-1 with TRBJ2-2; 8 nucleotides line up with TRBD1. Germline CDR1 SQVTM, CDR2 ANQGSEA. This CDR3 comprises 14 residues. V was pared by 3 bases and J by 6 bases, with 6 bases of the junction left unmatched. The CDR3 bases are TGCAGCGTTGACGCAGGGGGCTGGGCCGGGGAGCTGTTTTTT. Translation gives CSVDAGGWAGELFF.

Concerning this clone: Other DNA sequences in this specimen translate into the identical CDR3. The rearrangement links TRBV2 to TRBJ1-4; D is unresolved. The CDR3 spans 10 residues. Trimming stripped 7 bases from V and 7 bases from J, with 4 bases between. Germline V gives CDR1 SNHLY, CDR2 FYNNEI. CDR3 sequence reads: CASISEKLFF. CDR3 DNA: TGTGCCAGCATATCTGAAAAACTGTTTTTT.

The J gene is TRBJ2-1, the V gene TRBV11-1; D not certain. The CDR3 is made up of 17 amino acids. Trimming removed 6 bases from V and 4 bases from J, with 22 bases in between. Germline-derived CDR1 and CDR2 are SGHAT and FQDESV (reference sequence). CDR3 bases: TGTGCCAGCAGTAATTATAACAGAATCGGTCGGTACAATGAGCAGTTCTTC. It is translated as CASSNYNRIGRYNEQFF.

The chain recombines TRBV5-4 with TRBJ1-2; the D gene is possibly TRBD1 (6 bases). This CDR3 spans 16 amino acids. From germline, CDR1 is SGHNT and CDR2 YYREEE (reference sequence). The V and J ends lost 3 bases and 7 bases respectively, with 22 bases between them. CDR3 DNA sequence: TGTGCCAGCAGCTCGGCGGGGGGGGCTTCAACTAGTGGCTACACCTTC. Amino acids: CASSSAGGASTSGYTF.

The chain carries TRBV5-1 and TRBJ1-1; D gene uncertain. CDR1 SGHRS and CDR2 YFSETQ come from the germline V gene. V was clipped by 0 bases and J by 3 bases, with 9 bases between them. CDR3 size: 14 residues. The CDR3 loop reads CASSLVGAYTEAFF. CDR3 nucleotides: TGCGCCAGCAGCTTGGTCGGTGCGTACACTGAAGCTTTCTTT.

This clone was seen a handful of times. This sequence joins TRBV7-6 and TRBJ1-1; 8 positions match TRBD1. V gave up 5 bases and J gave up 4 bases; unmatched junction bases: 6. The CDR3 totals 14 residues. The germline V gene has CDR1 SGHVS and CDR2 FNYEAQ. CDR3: CASSQDRVGTEAFF. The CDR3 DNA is TGTGCCAGCAGCCAGGACAGGGTGGGCACTGAAGCTTTCTTT.

The CDR3 DNA reads TGTGCCAGCAGCTTAGGTTTTAGGGGATTCCTGAACACTGAAGCTTTCTTT. It codes for CASSLGFRGFLNTEAFF. The chain is built from TRBV5-6 and TRBJ1-1; TRBD1 is a possible D gene (5 bases). V was pared by 2 bases and J by 0 bases, with 17 bases between. The CDR3 consists of 17 residues. Germline V CDR1 and CDR2: SGHDT, YYEEEE. Looking up the rest from reference TRBV5-6 and TRBJ1-1 gives the full variable domain: DAGVTQSPTHLIKTRGQQVTLRCSPKSGHDTVSWYQQALGQGPQFIFQYYEEEERQRGNFPDRFSGHQFPNYSSELNVNALLLGDSALYLCASSLGFRGFLNTEAFFGQGTRLTVV.

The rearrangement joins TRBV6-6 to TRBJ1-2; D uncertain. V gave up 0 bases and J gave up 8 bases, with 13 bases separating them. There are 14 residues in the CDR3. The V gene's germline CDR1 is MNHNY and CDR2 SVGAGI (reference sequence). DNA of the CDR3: TGTGCCAGCAGTTACTCAGAGGATTCCGGCGGCTACACCTTC. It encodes CASSYSEDSGGYTF.

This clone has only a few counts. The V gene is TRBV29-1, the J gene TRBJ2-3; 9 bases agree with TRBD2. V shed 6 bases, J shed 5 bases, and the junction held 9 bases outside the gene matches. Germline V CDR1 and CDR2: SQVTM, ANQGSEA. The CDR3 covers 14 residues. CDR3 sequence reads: CSVLRTSAKDTQYF. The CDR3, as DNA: TGCAGCGTCCTACGGACTAGCGCCAAAGATACGCAGTATTTT.

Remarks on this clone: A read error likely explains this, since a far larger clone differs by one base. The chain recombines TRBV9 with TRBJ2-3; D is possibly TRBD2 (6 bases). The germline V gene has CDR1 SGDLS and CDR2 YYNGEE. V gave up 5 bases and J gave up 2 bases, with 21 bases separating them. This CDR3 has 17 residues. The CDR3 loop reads CASSAGPFRVVTDTQYF. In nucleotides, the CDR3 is TGTGCCAGCAGTGCGGGGCCCTTTCGGGTGGTCACAGATACGCAGTATTTT. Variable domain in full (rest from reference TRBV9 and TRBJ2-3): DSGVTQTPKHLITATGQRVTLRCSPRSGDLSVYWYQQSLDQGLQFLIQYYNGEERAKGNILERFSAQQFPDLHSELNLSSLELGDSALYFCASSAGPFRVVTDTQYFGPGTRLTVL.

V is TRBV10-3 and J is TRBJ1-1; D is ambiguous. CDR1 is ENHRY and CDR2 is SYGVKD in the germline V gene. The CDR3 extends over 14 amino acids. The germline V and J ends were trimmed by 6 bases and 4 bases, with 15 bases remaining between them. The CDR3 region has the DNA TGTGCCATCAGGCCTAGTCTCGGGAGCACTGAAGCTTTCTTT. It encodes CAIRPSLGSTEAFF.